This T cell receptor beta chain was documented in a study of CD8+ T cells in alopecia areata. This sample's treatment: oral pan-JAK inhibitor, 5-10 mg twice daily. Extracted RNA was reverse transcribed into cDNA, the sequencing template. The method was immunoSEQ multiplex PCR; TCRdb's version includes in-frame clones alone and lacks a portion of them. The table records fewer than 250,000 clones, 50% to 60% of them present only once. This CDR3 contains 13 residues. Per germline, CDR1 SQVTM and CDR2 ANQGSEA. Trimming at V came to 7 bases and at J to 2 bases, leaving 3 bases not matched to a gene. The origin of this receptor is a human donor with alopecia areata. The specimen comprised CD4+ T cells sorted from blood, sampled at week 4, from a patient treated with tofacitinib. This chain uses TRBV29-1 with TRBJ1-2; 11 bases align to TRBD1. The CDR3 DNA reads TGCAGCGCTCGGACAGGGGGCAACTATGGCTACACCTTC. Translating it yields CSARTGGNYGYTF.